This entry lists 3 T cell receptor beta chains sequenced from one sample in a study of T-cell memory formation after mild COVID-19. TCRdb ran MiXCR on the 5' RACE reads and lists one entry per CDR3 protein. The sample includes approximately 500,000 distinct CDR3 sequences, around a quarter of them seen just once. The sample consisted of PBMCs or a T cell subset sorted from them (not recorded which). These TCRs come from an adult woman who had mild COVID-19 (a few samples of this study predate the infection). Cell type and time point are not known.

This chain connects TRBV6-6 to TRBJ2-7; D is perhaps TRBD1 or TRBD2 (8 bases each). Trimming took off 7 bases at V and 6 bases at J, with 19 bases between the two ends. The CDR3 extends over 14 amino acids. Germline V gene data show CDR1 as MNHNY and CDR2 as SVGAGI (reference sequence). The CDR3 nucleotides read TGTGCCAGCACTCCCGGGGGGGACAGGCGCGAGCAGTACTTC. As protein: CASTPGGDRREQYF.

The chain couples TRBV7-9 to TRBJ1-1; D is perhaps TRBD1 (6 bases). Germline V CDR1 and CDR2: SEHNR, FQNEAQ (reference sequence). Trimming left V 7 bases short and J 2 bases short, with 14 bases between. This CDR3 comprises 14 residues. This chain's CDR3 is CASTHRDKNTEAFF. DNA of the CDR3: TGTGCCAGCACCCACCGGGACAAAAACACTGAAGCTTTCTTT. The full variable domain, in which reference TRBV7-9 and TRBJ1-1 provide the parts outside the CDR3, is DTGVSQNPRHKITKRGQNVTFRCDPISEHNRLYWYRQTLGQGPEFLTYFQNEAQLEKSRLLSDRFSAERPKGSFSTLEIQRTEQGDSAMYLCASTHRDKNTEAFFGQGTRLTVV.

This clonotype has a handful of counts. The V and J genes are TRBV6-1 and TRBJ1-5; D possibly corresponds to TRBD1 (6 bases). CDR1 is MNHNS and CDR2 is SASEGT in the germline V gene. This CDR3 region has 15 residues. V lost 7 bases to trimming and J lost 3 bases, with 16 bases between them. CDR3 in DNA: TGTGCCAGCAAGGGGGTGGGGAGTGACAATCAGCCCCAGCATTTT. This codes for CASKGVGSDNQPQHF.